Here is one T cell receptor beta chain with its context. What it binds is not known. Deletions cut 7 bases from V and 8 bases from J, with 11 bases between. The CDR3 loop spans 11 amino acids. Germline loops: CDR1 MDHEN, CDR2 SYDVKM. This entry comes from a study of T cell responses to AZD1222 COVID-19 vaccine. In the study overall: Pooling of second doses given at about 4 or about 12 weeks was done.

Study conclusions and caveats: Donors were mostly white British, more females; clonal diversity possibly underestimated. The study sampled repertoires only after the peak T cell response.

Profiled with immunoSEQ multiplex PCR; TCRdb holds only in-frame clones, not every one. The data hold about 100,000 clones, with about nine tenths observed a single time. This chain links TRBV28 with TRBJ1-2; D remains unclear. The clonotype was recovered from an adult in good health. Sequencing used peripheral blood, obtained on day 0 of AZD1222 vaccination. The CDR3 bases are TGTGCCAGCAAGAGGTCCGGCGGCTACACCTTC. Its translation is CASKRSGGYTF.